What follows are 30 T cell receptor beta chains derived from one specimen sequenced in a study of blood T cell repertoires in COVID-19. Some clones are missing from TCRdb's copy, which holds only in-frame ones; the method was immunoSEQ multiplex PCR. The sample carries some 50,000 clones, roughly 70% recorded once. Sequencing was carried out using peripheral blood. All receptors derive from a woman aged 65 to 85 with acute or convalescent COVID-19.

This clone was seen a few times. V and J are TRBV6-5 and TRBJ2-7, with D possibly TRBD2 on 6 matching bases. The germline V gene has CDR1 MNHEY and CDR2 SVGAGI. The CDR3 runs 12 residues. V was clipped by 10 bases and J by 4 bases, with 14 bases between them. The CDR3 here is CATHPRGYEQYF. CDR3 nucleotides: TGTGCCACTCACCCTCGGGGGTACGAGCAGTACTTC.

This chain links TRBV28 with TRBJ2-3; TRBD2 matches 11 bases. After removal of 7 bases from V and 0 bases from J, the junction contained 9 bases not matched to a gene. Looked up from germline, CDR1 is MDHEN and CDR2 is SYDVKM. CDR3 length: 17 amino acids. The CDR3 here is CASKTSGSLRSTDTQYF. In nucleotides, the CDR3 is TGTGCCAGCAAAACTAGCGGGAGCCTTAGGAGCACAGATACGCAGTATTTT.

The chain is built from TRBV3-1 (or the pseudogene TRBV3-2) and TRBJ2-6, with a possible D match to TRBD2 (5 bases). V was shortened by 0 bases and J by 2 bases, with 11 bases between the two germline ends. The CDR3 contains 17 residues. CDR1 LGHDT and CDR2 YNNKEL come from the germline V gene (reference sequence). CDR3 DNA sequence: TGTGCCAGCAGCCAAGAGTCGGGGAGTACTGGGGCCAACGTCCTGACTTTC. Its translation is CASSQESGSTGANVLTF.

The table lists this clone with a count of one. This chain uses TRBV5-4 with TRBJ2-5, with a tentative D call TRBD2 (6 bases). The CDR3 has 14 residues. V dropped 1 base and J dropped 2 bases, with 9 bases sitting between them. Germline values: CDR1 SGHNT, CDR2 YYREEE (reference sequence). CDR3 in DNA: TGTGCCAGCAGCTTGTTGGACTATCAAGAGACCCAGTACTTC. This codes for CASSLLDYQETQYF.

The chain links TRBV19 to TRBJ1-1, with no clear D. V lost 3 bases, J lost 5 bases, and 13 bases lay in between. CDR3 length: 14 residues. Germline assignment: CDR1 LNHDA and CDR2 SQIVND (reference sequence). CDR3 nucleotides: TGTGCCAGTAGTATGGCCCGACTGAGGACTGAAGCTTTCTTT. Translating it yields CASSMARLRTEAFF. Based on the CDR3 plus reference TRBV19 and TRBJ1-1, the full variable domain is DGGITQSPKYLFRKEGQNVTLSCEQNLNHDAMYWYRQDPGQGLRLIYYSQIVNDFQKGDIAEGYSVSREKKESFPLTVTSAQKNPTAFYLCASSMARLRTEAFFGQGTRLTVV.

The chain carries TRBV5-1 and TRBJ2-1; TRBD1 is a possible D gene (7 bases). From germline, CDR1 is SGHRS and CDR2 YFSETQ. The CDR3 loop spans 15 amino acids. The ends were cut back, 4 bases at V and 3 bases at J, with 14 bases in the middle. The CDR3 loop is CASSPAGQSYNEQFF. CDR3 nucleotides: TGCGCCAGCAGCCCGGCGGGACAGAGCTACAATGAGCAGTTCTTC.

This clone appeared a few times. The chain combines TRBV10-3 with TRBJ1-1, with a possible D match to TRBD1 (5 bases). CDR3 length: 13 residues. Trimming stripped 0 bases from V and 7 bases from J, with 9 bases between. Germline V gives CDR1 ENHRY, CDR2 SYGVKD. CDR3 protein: CAISESPGLEAFF. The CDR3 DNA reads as TGTGCCATCAGTGAGTCGCCAGGGCTTGAAGCTTTCTTT.

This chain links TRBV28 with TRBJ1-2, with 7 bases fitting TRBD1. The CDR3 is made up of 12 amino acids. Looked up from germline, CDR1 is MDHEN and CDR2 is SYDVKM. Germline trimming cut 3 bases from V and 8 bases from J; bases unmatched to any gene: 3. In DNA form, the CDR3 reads TGTGCCAGCAGTTTCCAGGGGGTGGGCTACACCTTC. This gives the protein CASSFQGVGYTF.

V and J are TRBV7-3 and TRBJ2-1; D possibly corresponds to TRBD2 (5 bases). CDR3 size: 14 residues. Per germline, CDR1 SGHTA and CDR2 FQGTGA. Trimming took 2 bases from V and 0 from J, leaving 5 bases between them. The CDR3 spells CASSLGSSYNEQFF. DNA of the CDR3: TGTGCCAGCAGCTTAGGGAGCTCCTACAATGAGCAGTTCTTC. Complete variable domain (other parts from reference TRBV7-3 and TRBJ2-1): GAGVSQTPSNKVTEKGKYVELRCDPISGHTALYWYRQSLGQGPEFLIYFQGTGAADDSGLPNDRFFAVRPEGSVSTLKIQRTERGDSAVYLCASSLGSSYNEQFFGPGTRLTVL.

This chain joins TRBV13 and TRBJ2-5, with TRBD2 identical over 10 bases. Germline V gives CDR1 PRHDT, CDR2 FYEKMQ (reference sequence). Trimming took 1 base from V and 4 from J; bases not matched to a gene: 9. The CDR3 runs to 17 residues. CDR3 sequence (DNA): TGTGCCAGCAGCTTAGTAGGGCTAGCGGGAGCGGGAGAGACCCAGTACTTC. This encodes CASSLVGLAGAGETQYF.

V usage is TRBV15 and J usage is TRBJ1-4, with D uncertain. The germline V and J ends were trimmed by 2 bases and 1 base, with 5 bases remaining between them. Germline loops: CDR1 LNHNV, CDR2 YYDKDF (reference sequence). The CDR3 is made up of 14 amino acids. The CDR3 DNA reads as TGTGCCACCAGCAGAACTCTAACTAATGAAAAACTGTTTTTT. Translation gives CATSRTLTNEKLFF.

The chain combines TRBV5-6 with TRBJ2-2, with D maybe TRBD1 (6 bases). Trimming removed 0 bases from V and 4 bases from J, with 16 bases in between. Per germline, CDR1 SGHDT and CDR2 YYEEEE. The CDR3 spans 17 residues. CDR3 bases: TGTGCCAGCAGCTTGGTACTTGGGGGCCGGGGCACCGGGGAGCTGTTTTTT. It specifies CASSLVLGGRGTGELFF.

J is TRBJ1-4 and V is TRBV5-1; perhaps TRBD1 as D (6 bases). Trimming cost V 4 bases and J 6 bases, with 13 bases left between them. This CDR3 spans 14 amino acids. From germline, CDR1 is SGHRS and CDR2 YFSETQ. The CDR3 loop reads CASSVGPGDEKLFF. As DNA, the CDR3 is TGCGCCAGCAGCGTCGGGCCAGGGGATGAAAAACTGTTTTTT. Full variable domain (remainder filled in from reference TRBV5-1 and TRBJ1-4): KAGVTQTPRYLIKTRGQQVTLSCSPISGHRSVSWYQQTPGQGLQFLFEYFSETQRNKGNFPGRFSGRQFSNSRSEMNVSTLELGDSALYLCASSVGPGDEKLFFGSGTQLSVL.

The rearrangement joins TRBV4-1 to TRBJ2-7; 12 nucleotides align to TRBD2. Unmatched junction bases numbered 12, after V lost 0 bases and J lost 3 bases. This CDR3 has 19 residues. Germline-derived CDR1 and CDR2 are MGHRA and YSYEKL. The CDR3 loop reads CASSQEETSGSSFIYEQYF. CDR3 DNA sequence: TGCGCCAGCAGCCAAGAAGAGACTAGCGGGAGCTCTTTTATCTACGAGCAGTACTTC.

DNA of the CDR3: TGTGCCAGTACTACGGCGACAGGGGTCCGCTCTGAAGCTTTCTTT. Translated, it gives CASTTATGVRSEAFF. V usage is TRBV19 and J usage is TRBJ1-1; 8 bases fit TRBD1. CDR1 LNHDA and CDR2 SQIVND come from the germline V gene (reference sequence). V lost 7 bases to trimming and J lost 6 bases; unmatched junction nucleotides: 13. This CDR3 comprises 15 residues.

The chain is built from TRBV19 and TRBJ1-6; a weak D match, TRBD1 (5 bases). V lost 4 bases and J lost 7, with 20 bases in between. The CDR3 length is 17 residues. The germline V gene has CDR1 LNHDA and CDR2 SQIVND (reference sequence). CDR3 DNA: TGTGCCAGTAGTACGCCGCTCGGTGGGGGAGGGAATTCACCCCTCCACTTT. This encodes CASSTPLGGGGNSPLHF.

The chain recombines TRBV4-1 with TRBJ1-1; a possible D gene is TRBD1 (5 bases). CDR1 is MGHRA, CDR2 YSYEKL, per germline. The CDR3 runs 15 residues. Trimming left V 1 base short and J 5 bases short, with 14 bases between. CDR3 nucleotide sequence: TGCGCCAGCAGCCAAGCGGGGGGACGGAAAACTGAAGCTTTCTTT. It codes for CASSQAGGRKTEAFF.

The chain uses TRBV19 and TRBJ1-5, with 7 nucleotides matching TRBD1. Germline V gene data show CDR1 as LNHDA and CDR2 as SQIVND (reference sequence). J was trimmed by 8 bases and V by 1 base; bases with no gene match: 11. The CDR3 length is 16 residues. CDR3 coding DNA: TGTGCCAGTAGTATAGCCCCACAGGGGATCAAGGAGCCCCAGCATTTT. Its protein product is CASSIAPQGIKEPQHF.

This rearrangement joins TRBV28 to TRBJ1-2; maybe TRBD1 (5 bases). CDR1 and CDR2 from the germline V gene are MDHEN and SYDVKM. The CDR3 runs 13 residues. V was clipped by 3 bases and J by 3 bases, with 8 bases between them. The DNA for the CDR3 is TGTGCCAGCAGTTTGGGCAGGGACTATGGCTACACCTTC. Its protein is CASSLGRDYGYTF.

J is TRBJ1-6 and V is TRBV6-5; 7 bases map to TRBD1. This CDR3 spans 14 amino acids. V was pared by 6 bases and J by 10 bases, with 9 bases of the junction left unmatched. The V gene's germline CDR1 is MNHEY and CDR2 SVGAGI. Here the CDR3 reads CASRVNRGDSPLHF. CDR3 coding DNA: TGTGCCAGCAGAGTGAACAGGGGCGACTCACCCCTCCACTTT.

The CDR3 spells CASSYPGLANTEAFF. CDR3 DNA: TGTGCCAGCAGTTACCCGGGACTCGCGAACACTGAAGCTTTCTTT. The chain links TRBV6-5 to TRBJ1-1, with D maybe TRBD1 (5 bases). This CDR3 spans 15 amino acids. The V end was cut by 2 bases, the J end by 1 base, with 11 bases between. Germline loops: CDR1 MNHEY, CDR2 SVGAGI.

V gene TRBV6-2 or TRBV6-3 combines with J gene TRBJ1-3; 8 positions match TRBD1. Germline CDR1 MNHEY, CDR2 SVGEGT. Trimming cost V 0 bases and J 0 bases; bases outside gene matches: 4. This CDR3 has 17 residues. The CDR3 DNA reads TGTGCCAGCAGTTACTCTCCCCAGGGGGCCTCTGGAAACACCATATATTTT. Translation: CASSYSPQGASGNTIYF.

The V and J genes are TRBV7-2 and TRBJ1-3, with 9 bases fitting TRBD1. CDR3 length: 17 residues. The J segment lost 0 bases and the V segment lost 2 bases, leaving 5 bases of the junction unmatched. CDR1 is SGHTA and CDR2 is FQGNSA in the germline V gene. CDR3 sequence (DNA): TGTGCCAGCAGCTTAATGTCGGGACAGGGCTCTGGAAACACCATATATTTT. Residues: CASSLMSGQGSGNTIYF.

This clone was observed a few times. The CDR3 nucleotides read TGTGCCAGCAGCGTGGGACTTGGAGATACGCAGTATTTT. Protein product: CASSVGLGDTQYF. This chain connects TRBV11-2 to TRBJ2-3, with D possibly being TRBD2 (6 bases). CDR3 length: 13 residues. Germline V gene sequence: CDR1 SGHAT, CDR2 FQNNGV. V lost 5 bases and J 5 bases, leaving 11 bases between the germline ends.

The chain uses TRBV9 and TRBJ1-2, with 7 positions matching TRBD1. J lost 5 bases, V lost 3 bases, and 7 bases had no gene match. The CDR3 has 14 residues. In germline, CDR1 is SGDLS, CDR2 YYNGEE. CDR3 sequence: CASSERQGGYGYTF. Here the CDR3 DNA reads TGTGCCAGCAGCGAGAGACAGGGAGGATATGGCTACACCTTC.

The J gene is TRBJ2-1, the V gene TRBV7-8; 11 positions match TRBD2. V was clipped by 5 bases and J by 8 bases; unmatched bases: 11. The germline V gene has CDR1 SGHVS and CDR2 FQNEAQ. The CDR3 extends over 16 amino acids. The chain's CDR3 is CASSILAGVVPYEQFF. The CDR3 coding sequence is TGTGCCAGCAGCATACTAGCGGGAGTTGTTCCCTATGAGCAGTTCTTC.

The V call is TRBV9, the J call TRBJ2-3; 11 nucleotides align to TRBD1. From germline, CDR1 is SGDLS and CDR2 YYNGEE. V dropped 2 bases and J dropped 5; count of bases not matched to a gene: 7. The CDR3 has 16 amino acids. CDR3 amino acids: CASSVVGQGAKDTQYF. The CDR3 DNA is TGTGCCAGCAGCGTGGTTGGACAGGGGGCGAAAGATACGCAGTATTTT.

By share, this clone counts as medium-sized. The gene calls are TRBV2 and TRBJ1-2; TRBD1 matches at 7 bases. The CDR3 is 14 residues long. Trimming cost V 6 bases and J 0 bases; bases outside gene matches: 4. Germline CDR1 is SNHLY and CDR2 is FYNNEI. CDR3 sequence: CASRGTEANYGYTF. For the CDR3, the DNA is TGTGCCAGCAGGGGGACAGAAGCTAACTATGGCTACACCTTC.

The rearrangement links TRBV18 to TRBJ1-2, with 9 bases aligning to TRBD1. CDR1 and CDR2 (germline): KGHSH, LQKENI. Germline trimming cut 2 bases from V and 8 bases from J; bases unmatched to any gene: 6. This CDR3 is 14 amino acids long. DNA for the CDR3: TGTGCCAGCTCACCAAACAGGGGGCGAGGGGGCTACACCTTC. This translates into CASSPNRGRGGYTF.

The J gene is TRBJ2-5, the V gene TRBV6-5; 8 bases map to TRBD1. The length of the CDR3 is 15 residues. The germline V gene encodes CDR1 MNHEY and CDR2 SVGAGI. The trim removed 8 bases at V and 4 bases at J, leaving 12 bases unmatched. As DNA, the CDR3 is TGTGCCAGCCTCGGGGACCCAGGACAGGGAGAGACCCAGTACTTC. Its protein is CASLGDPGQGETQYF.